This record concerns one T cell receptor (beta chain) sequence. Antigen unknown. TCRdb re-analysed the 5' RACE reads in MiXCR, keeping a single row per CDR3 protein. The sample has about 200,000 distinct CDR3 sequences, 9.5% to 15% seen once. This entry belongs to a study of CD8 T cells in ankylosing spondylitis. Broader study findings: According to the report, clones linked to the disease were significantly enriched in matched synovial fluid samples taken from ankylosing spondylitis patients. Earlier studies detected some motif variants in reactive arthritis synovial fluid and blood. A motif of seven or eight highly homologous TCR beta variants was seen as apparently characteristic of ankylosing spondylitis blood. CD8+ by phenotype, disease-linked clones were relatively rare in peripheral blood.

This CDR3 spans 17 amino acids. Trimming cost V 0 bases and J 5 bases, with 20 bases left between them. The germline gives CDR1 LNHDA, CDR2 SQIVND (reference sequence). The sample comprised blood, either unsorted or a sorted T cell fraction (not recorded which). The TCR originated in a male donor with ankylosing spondylitis or in good health (not recorded which). This sequence joins TRBV19 and TRBJ2-7; tentatively, D is TRBD2 (6 bases). The CDR3, as DNA: TGTGCCAGTAGTATAGATAGCGGCAGCGGCCCTGTGAACGAGCAGTACTTC. Translation: CASSIDSGSGPVNEQYF.